This T cell receptor beta chain was identified in a study of blood T cells in healthy people across ages. General study points: Older age coincided with a roughly linear decline in TCR beta diversity per million T cells.

In regard to this clonotype: The antigen is unknown.

For the second PCR, which ran for about 7 to 12 cycles, a sample-barcoded 5' primer and a J-beta primer mix were used. Each TCR beta cDNA got a 12-nucleotide random molecular identifier. TCRdb processed the 5' RACE reads anew with MiXCR; each CDR3 protein has one entry. The data show about 1.8 million distinct CDR3 sequences, about 49% seen once. Germline V gene lookup returns CDR1 SGHRS and CDR2 YFSETQ. The CDR3 is 18 amino acids. V dropped 4 bases and J dropped 0 bases, with 17 bases sitting between them. The sample taken for sequencing was blood. The chain links TRBV5-1 to TRBJ2-6; D might be TRBD2 (5 bases). This sequence originates from a woman between 40 and 55 years old in good health. CDR3 loop: CASSPVPGSSSGANVLTF. As DNA, the CDR3 is TGCGCCAGCAGCCCTGTACCGGGGTCTTCCTCTGGGGCCAACGTCCTGACTTTC.